These T cell receptor beta chains were read from a single sample in a study of CD4 T cells in relation to SARS-CoV-2 and coronaviruses. Their specific antigens are unknown. Clones were sequenced by immunoSEQ multiplex PCR, and TCRdb holds only the in-frame ones, with some missing. The data show fewer than 14,000 clones, 84% seen once. Sequenced material: CD4+ T cells from PBMCs, cultured in vitro. The receptors were sampled from a human donor in good health. The conserved cysteine and the conserved F or W are not part of the CDR3 here.

j_gene,v_gene,CDR3aa
TRBJ2-5,TRBV4-1,ASSQERLAGAMGQETQY
TRBJ2-1,TRBV5-1,ATSERSRYNEQF
TRBJ2-2,TRBV5-1,ASSLGGGYTGELF
TRBJ2-5,TRBV3-1/TRBV3-2,ASSQEGLAGGDQEAQY
TRBJ2-2,TRBV3-1/TRBV3-2,ASSQEWQGIGELF
TRBJ2-1,TRBV6-1,ASSDRGDNEQF
TRBJ1-2,TRBV7-2,ASSLWSSGYGYT
TRBJ1-3,TRBV6-1,ASSWREGTIY
TRBJ2-2,TRBV12-3/TRBV12-4,ASTGTGELF
TRBJ1-3,TRBV6-1,ASSEPHKPGGNTIY
TRBJ1-5,TRBV4-1,ASSQGWEGYQPQH
TRBJ2-3,TRBV6-5,ASSYSGVTTQY
TRBJ2-7,TRBV7-2,ASSLNRGAYEQY
TRBJ1-2,TRBV6-5,ASSYSPGGLYGYT
TRBJ1-4,TRBV2,ASSAQGEYEKLF
TRBJ1-2,TRBV6-4,ASSESGAGYGYT
TRBJ2-7,TRBV6-2/TRBV6-3,ASSYEGLSEQY
TRBJ2-3,TRBV9,ASSVERLAGLPDTQY
TRBJ1-3,TRBV5-1,ASSAGTDGNTIY
TRBJ2-5,TRBV12-3/TRBV12-4,ASSLWGEETQY
TRBJ1-5,TRBV24-1,ATGNGNQPQH
TRBJ2-4,TRBV11-3,ASSSSWTAPPGVQY
TRBJ2-1,TRBV7-2,ASSLFRSGRYSYNEQF
TRBJ1-1,TRBV18,ASSPGQDQKAF
TRBJ1-1,TRBV19,AAGNQGIEAF
TRBJ2-5,TRBV2,ASRPQGSQTQY
TRBJ1-1,TRBV19,ASSIGGRDRRAEAF
TRBJ2-1,TRBV11-2,ASSPQTGRNEQF